These T cell receptor beta chains were read from a single sample in a study of blood T cell repertoires in COVID-19. Method: immunoSEQ multiplex PCR; TCRdb's copy keeps in-frame clones and lacks some. The sample includes 220,000 or so clones, 80% to 85% of them seen just once. The sequenced sample was peripheral blood. Every receptor here comes from a woman older than 75 with COVID-19, enrolled during active disease. CDR3s include the opening cysteine and the closing phenylalanine or tryptophan. The D gene is left open where the match is weak. For some rows the clone size is stated as once, few or many, or as a class when expanded; others skip it.

>14|TRBD1|.|TRBJ2-7|TRBV11-2
TGTGCCAGCAGCCCCGGGACAGTTGCCTACGAGCAGTACTTC
CASSPGTVAYEQYF
>12|.|.|TRBJ2-7|TRBV7-9
TGTGCCAGCAGCGGAGTCGACGCCGAGCAGTACTTC
CASSGVDAEQYF
>13|TRBD1|once|TRBJ2-5|TRBV5-1
TGCGCCAGCAGTCCGGACAGGGAGGAGACCCAGTACTTC
CASSPDREETQYF
>15|.|.|TRBJ1-4|TRBV28
TGTGCCAGCATTCAACCGGGAGACGGATCTGGGAAACTGTTTTTT
CASIQPGDGSGKLFF
>14|TRBD2|.|TRBJ2-1|TRBV18
TGTGCCAGCTCCCGCGGGGGCTCCTACAATGAGCAGTTCTTC
CASSRGGSYNEQFF
>13|TRBD1|once|TRBJ1-2|TRBV6-6
TGTGCCAGCAGGCTTGACAGGGGAGAGGGCTACACCTTC
CASRLDRGEGYTF
>13|.|.|TRBJ2-6|TRBV15
TGTGCCACCGGGGCCCTTGGGGCCAACGTCCTGACTTTC
CATGALGANVLTF
>15|TRBD1|.|TRBJ2-7|TRBV7-3
TGTGCCAGCAGCCCCCAGAGGGGACAGCTCTACGAGCAGTACTTC
CASSPQRGQLYEQYF
>15|TRBD2|.|TRBJ2-1|TRBV11-3
TGTGCCAGCAGCTTAGAGGGACTAGCATACAATGAGCAGTTCTTC
CASSLEGLAYNEQFF
>16|TRBD1|.|TRBJ1-2|TRBV4-1
TGCGCCAGCAGCCGCACTCCGGGACAGGGTGACTATGGCTACACCTTC
CASSRTPGQGDYGYTF
>13|TRBD2|.|TRBJ2-1|TRBV29-1
TGCAGCGGGACTAGTCGCTCCTACAATGAGCAGTTCTTC
CSGTSRSYNEQFF
>14|.|.|TRBJ2-5|TRBV30
TGTGCCTGGAACCCCGAAGGGGTTCATGAGACCCAGTACTTC
CAWNPEGVHETQYF
>15|.|.|TRBJ1-1|TRBV10-3
TGTGCCATCAGTGAGTCGCGAGGCCGGAACACTGAAGCTTTCTTT
CAISESRGRNTEAFF
>14|.|.|TRBJ2-7|TRBV7-3
TGTGCCAGCAGCTTAAGAGGGGGCGGGAACGAGCAGTACTTC
CASSLRGGGNEQYF
>16|TRBD1|.|TRBJ2-3|TRBV3-1/TRBV3-2
TGTGCCAGCAGGCGAATGGGGACAGCAAATCCAGATACGCAGTATTTT
CASRRMGTANPDTQYF
>15|.|few|TRBJ1-4|TRBV10-3
TGTGCCATCAGCAAAGGGACTGGATCTAATGAAAAACTGTTTTTT
CAISKGTGSNEKLFF
>16|.|.|TRBJ1-2|TRBV3-1/TRBV3-2
TGTGCCAGCAGCCAAGGACCCCTAGGGGCGGACTATGGCTACACCTTC
CASSQGPLGADYGYTF
>12|TRBD1|.|TRBJ1-1|TRBV19
TGTGCCACGAGGACAGGGTATACTGAAGCTTTCTTT
CATRTGYTEAFF
>15|TRBD1|once|TRBJ1-4|TRBV2
TGTGCCAGCAGTTCTACAGGGGGAACTAATGAAAAACTGTTTTTT
CASSSTGGTNEKLFF
>15|TRBD1|.|TRBJ1-1|TRBV5-1
TGCGCCAGCAGCCTACAGGGGGTGAGGAACACTGAAGCTTTCTTT
CASSLQGVRNTEAFF